The rows below give T cell receptor beta chains drawn from one sample of a study of memory B cells and T cells in multiple sclerosis. Antigens of these TCRs are unknown. Assay: immunoSEQ multiplex PCR; the TCRdb copy retains only in-frame clones and omits some. This sample carries 40,000 to 50,000 clones, approximately 80% of them seen once, and the ten largest clones take approximately 1.2%. The specimen sequenced was PBMCs from blood kept in culture. These receptor sequences come from a human donor with multiple sclerosis. CDR3s include the opening cysteine and the closing phenylalanine or tryptophan. The D gene is left open where the match is weak. A row's size may be missing; if present it is once, few, many or a size class.

j_call clone_size d_call v_call cdr3_aa cdr3_nt
TRBJ1-5 NA TRBD1 TRBV18 CASSQTGGSQPQHF TGTGCCAGCTCACAAACAGGGGGAAGTCAGCCCCAGCATTTT
TRBJ1-2 NA TRBD1 TRBV7-2 CASSFSGGEGYGYTF TGTGCCAGCAGCTTCTCAGGGGGCGAGGGCTATGGCTACACCTTC
TRBJ1-2 NA NA TRBV5-6 CASSLGFGQGIDYGYTF TGTGCCAGCAGCTTGGGTTTCGGGCAGGGAATCGACTATGGCTACACCTTC
TRBJ2-5 NA NA TRBV19 CASSMVAETQYF TGTGCCAGTAGTATGGTCGCGGAGACCCAGTACTTC
TRBJ1-2 few TRBD1 TRBV15 CATSSHPFDRTGYGYTF TGTGCCACCAGCAGTCATCCATTTGACAGGACAGGATATGGCTACACCTTC
TRBJ2-1 NA TRBD2 TRBV4-1 CASSQGWRGGYNEQFF TGCGCCAGCAGCCAAGGTTGGCGGGGGGGTTACAATGAGCAGTTCTTC
TRBJ2-7 NA NA TRBV6-6 CASRSGLSYEQYF TGTGCCAGCAGGTCGGGACTCAGCTACGAGCAGTACTTC
TRBJ2-6 NA NA TRBV7-2 CASSLKTAYSSGANVLTF TGTGCCAGCAGCTTAAAAACAGCTTATTCTTCTGGGGCCAACGTCCTGACTTTC
TRBJ2-7 once NA TRBV5-5 CASSSSAREQYF TGTGCCAGCAGCTCGTCGGCCCGCGAGCAGTACTTC
TRBJ1-1 NA NA TRBV7-9 CASRQQNTEAFF TGTGCCAGCAGGCAACAGAACACTGAAGCTTTCTTT
TRBJ1-1 NA NA TRBV6-5 CASNHRAADTEAFF TGTGCCAGCAACCACAGAGCGGCGGACACTGAAGCTTTCTTT
TRBJ2-5 NA TRBD1 TRBV27 CASSSGQGMMETQYF TGTGCCAGCAGTTCCGGACAGGGAATGATGGAGACCCAGTACTTC
TRBJ1-1 NA NA TRBV29-1 CSATIYTEAFF TGCAGCGCTACAATTTACACTGAAGCTTTCTTT
TRBJ1-6 NA NA TRBV30 CAWRGGPNSPLHF TGTGCCTGGAGAGGGGGTCCTAATTCACCCCTCCACTTT
TRBJ1-2 NA NA TRBV19 CATRQTNYGYTF TGTGCCACCAGACAGACTAACTATGGCTACACCTTC
TRBJ1-1 NA NA TRBV11-2 CASSLVWGEMNTEAFF TGTGCCAGCAGCTTAGTGTGGGGGGAGATGAACACTGAAGCTTTCTTT
TRBJ2-3 NA NA TRBV7-2 CASSSGQTSTDTQYF TGTGCCAGCAGCTCAGGACAGACTAGCACAGATACGCAGTATTTT
TRBJ1-1 NA TRBD1 TRBV4-1 CASSLRGQGQTEAFF TGCGCCAGCAGCCTCCGCGGACAGGGGCAAACTGAAGCTTTCTTT
TRBJ2-7 NA NA TRBV10-3 CAISLTSSSYEQYF TGTGCCATCAGTTTGACAAGCAGCTCCTACGAGCAGTACTTC
TRBJ1-2 NA NA TRBV5-1 CASSPENYGYTF TGCGCCAGCAGCCCGGAAAATTATGGCTACACCTTC
TRBJ2-7 once NA TRBV25-1 CASSQATYEQYF TGTGCCAGCAGTCAGGCGACCTACGAGCAGTACTTC
TRBJ1-2 NA NA TRBV6-1 CASVPTGTLAGYTF TGTGCCAGCGTCCCGACCGGGACCCTGGCGGGCTACACCTTC
TRBJ1-4 NA TRBD1 TRBV19 CASSATSGQINEKLFF TGTGCCAGTAGTGCGACTTCGGGACAGATTAATGAAAAACTGTTTTTT
TRBJ2-7 once TRBD1 TRBV28 CASRPQGIYEQYF TGTGCCAGCAGGCCACAGGGGATCTACGAGCAGTACTTC
TRBJ2-3 NA TRBD1 TRBV9 CASSGRGHSTDTQYF TGTGCCAGCAGCGGAAGGGGGCATAGCACAGATACGCAGTATTTT
TRBJ1-6 NA NA TRBV7-9 CASSLSASPLHF TGTGCCAGCAGCTTATCGGCTTCACCCCTCCACTTT
TRBJ2-7 few NA TRBV23-1 CASSPTEDEQYF TGCGCCAGCAGTCCAACGGAGGACGAGCAGTACTTC
TRBJ1-2 NA NA TRBV10-2 CASSESQGGYTF TGCGCCAGCAGTGAGTCGCAGGGTGGCTACACCTTC
TRBJ1-1 NA NA TRBV6-1 CASKGRGPEAFF TGTGCCAGCAAGGGCAGGGGACCTGAAGCTTTCTTT
TRBJ2-7 NA TRBD2 TRBV18 CASSPRTSGGTDPLYEQYF TGTGCCAGCTCACCACGGACTAGCGGGGGAACCGACCCCCTTTACGAGCAGTACTTC
TRBJ2-2 NA NA TRBV7-2 CASSPPGRPGELFF TGTGCCAGCAGCCCACCAGGGCGCCCCGGGGAGCTGTTTTTT
TRBJ2-2 NA NA TRBV6-6 CASSYSAGTGELFF TGTGCCAGCAGTTACTCGGCTGGTACCGGGGAGCTGTTTTTT
TRBJ1-6 NA NA TRBV27 CASSPHGDDSPLHF TGTGCCAGCAGCCCCCACGGGGATGATTCACCCCTCCACTTT
TRBJ1-3 NA NA TRBV9 CASSEGVGSPNTIYF TGTGCCAGCAGCGAGGGGGTGGGCAGCCCAAACACCATATACTTT
TRBJ1-5 few NA TRBV4-1 CASSQVTYILGPQHF TGCGCCAGCAGCCAAGTAACGTATATCCTTGGGCCCCAGCATTTT
TRBJ1-5 NA NA TRBV19 CASSLRGANNQPQHF TGTGCCAGTAGTCTCAGGGGAGCGAACAATCAGCCCCAGCATTTT
TRBJ2-1 few NA TRBV7-2 CASSLTTNEQFF TGTGCCAGCAGCTTGACAACCAATGAGCAGTTCTTC
TRBJ2-7 NA NA TRBV5-5 CASSFDRPSREQYF TGTGCCAGCAGTTTCGACAGACCTTCGAGGGAGCAGTACTTC
TRBJ2-3 NA TRBD2 TRBV2 CASSVTGLAGSDTQYF TGTGCCAGCAGTGTTACGGGACTAGCGGGGTCGGATACGCAGTATTTT
TRBJ2-1 few NA TRBV21-1 CASSKFYSLAGGPVYNEQFF TGTGCCAGCAGCAAATTTTATTCACTAGCGGGGGGGCCTGTCTACAATGAGCAGTTCTTC
TRBJ1-6 few NA TRBV19 CASSMDRNKGSPLHF TGTGCCAGTAGTATGGACAGAAACAAGGGTTCACCCCTCCACTTT
TRBJ1-2 NA NA TRBV6-1 CASVRQRGPYGYTF TGTGCCAGCGTACGACAGAGGGGCCCCTATGGCTACACCTTC
TRBJ1-2 NA NA TRBV19 CASSMVVGDGYTF TGTGCCAGTAGTATGGTTGTGGGGGATGGCTACACCTTC
TRBJ1-1 NA NA TRBV9 CASSVGGRFPNTEAFF TGTGCCAGCAGCGTAGGTGGTCGGTTTCCGAACACTGAAGCTTTCTTT
TRBJ1-1 NA NA TRBV11-2 CASSLTSLNTEAFF TGTGCCAGCAGCTTAACCAGTTTGAACACTGAAGCTTTCTTT
TRBJ2-7 NA NA TRBV7-6 CASSTSGSSYEQYF TGTGCCAGCAGCACCTCCGGTAGCTCCTACGAGCAGTACTTC
TRBJ1-1 NA NA TRBV19 CASSSQTGNTEAFF TGTGCCAGTAGTAGTCAGACAGGGAACACTGAAGCTTTCTTT
TRBJ2-7 NA NA TRBV6-1 CASSGRGWYEQYF TGTGCCAGCAGTGGTCGCGGGTGGTACGAGCAGTACTTC
TRBJ1-2 NA NA TRBV11-2 CASSSSNYGYTF TGTGCCAGCAGCTCGTCTAACTATGGCTACACCTTC
TRBJ2-4 NA NA TRBV2 CATGAAKNIQYF TGTGCCACGGGGGCAGCAAAAAACATTCAGTACTTC
TRBJ2-6 NA NA TRBV5-7 CASERFCVQSRANVLTF TGTGCCAGCGAGAGATTCTGCGTACAAAGTCGGGCCAACGTCCTGACTTTC